The rows below give T cell receptor beta chains drawn from one sample of a study of cytomegalovirus exposure and HLA in healthy donors. Clones were read by immunoSEQ multiplex PCR, and TCRdb kept only the in-frame ones, dropping some. The table records under 200,000 clones, roughly 80% of them present only once. The sequenced material came from PBMCs. Receptor source: a male donor in good health and CMV-seropositive. Both conserved end residues are part of each CDR3. The D gene is left open where the match is weak. Clone size appears in some rows only: once, few, many, or a class for an expanded clone.

abundance | j_gene | v_gene | d_gene | CDR3aa | CDR3nt
. | TRBJ2-7 | TRBV28 | TRBD2 | CASLKWGSGNSIEQYF | TGTGCCAGCCTGAAATGGGGCAGCGGGAACTCGATTGAGCAGTACTTC
few | TRBJ1-2 | TRBV27 | . | CASRGRDFGGYGYTF | TGTGCCAGCAGAGGTAGGGACTTCGGGGGGTATGGCTACACCTTC
. | TRBJ1-5 | TRBV30 | TRBD1 | CAWSQGGMVPQHF | TGTGCCTGGAGTCAGGGGGGAATGGTTCCCCAGCATTTT
. | TRBJ2-1 | TRBV11-3 | TRBD1 | CASSQGQGSYNEQFF | TGTGCCAGCAGCCAGGGACAGGGATCCTACAATGAGCAGTTCTTC
. | TRBJ1-1 | TRBV19 | . | CASRKGIAFF | TGTGCCAGTAGAAAGGGGATCGCTTTCTTT
. | TRBJ2-1 | TRBV7-2 | . | CASSTKQGNEQFF | TGTGCCAGCAGCACTAAACAGGGAAATGAGCAGTTCTTC
. | TRBJ2-1 | TRBV7-2 | TRBD2 | CASSLVGRAGDEQFF | TGTGCCAGCAGCTTAGTCGGGAGGGCCGGGGATGAGCAGTTCTTC
. | TRBJ1-3 | TRBV5-1 | . | CASSFGPQGVPGNTIYF | TGCGCCAGCAGCTTTGGTCCCCAGGGTGTCCCTGGAAACACCATATATTTT
. | TRBJ1-4 | TRBV2 | TRBD1 | CASSEWGQGGEKLFF | TGTGCCAGCAGTGAATGGGGACAGGGAGGAGAAAAACTGTTTTTT
. | TRBJ2-7 | TRBV27 | . | CASSLFASAGQYF | TGTGCCAGCAGTTTATTCGCCAGCGCGGGGCAGTACTTC
. | TRBJ2-7 | TRBV2 | . | CASSEQGGSGEQYF | TGTGCCAGCAGTGAACAGGGGGGATCGGGGGAGCAGTACTTC
. | TRBJ2-7 | TRBV4-1 | . | CASSLLTVGSSYEQYF | TGCGCCAGCAGCCTACTAACAGTGGGGAGCTCCTACGAGCAGTACTTC
. | TRBJ2-1 | TRBV10-3 | TRBD2 | CAISERTSGSLREQFF | TGTGCCATCAGTGAAAGAACTAGCGGGAGTTTAAGGGAGCAGTTCTTC
. | TRBJ1-1 | TRBV6-5 | . | CASSYSRGVLNTEAFF | TGTGCCAGCAGTTACTCCCGGGGGGTTTTAAACACTGAAGCTTTCTTT
. | TRBJ1-1 | TRBV9 | TRBD1 | CASSVGHRGNTEAFF | TGTGCCAGCAGCGTAGGCCACAGGGGGAACACTGAAGCTTTCTTT
. | TRBJ2-3 | TRBV27 | . | CASSLSQGTDTQYF | TGTGCCAGCAGTTTATCTCAGGGCACAGATACGCAGTATTTT
. | TRBJ1-6 | TRBV19 | TRBD1 | CARQKHRGTYNSPLHF | TGTGCCAGACAAAAGCACAGGGGTACCTATAATTCACCCCTCCACTTT
. | TRBJ1-1 | TRBV5-1 | . | CASSLYLEGGRAEAFF | TGCGCCAGCAGCTTGTATCTGGAAGGCGGGCGGGCTGAAGCTTTCTTT
. | TRBJ1-1 | TRBV9 | TRBD1 | CASSKGQQNTEAFF | TGTGCCAGCAGCAAGGGACAGCAGAACACTGAAGCTTTCTTT
. | TRBJ2-7 | TRBV7-9 | TRBD1 | CASSPRTGGVYEQYF | TGTGCCAGCAGCCCGAGGACAGGGGGGGTCTACGAGCAGTACTTC
. | TRBJ1-1 | TRBV19 | . | CASSPPRMRGPEVAFF | TGTGCCAGTAGTCCTCCTAGGATGAGAGGCCCGGAGGTAGCTTTCTTT
. | TRBJ1-1 | TRBV7-2 | . | CASSSNRANTEAFF | TGTGCCAGCAGCTCCAACAGGGCGAACACTGAAGCTTTCTTT
. | TRBJ1-4 | TRBV4-2 | TRBD1 | CASSPAGTGRTNEKLFF | TGTGCCAGCAGCCCCGCGGGGACAGGGAGAACTAATGAAAAACTGTTTTTT
. | TRBJ1-2 | TRBV28 | . | CASGTGSNYGYTF | TGTGCCAGCGGCACGGGGTCTAACTATGGCTACACCTTC
. | TRBJ2-3 | TRBV7-9 | . | CASSPNARDTGTDTQYF | TGTGCCAGCAGCCCTAACGCCCGGGACACCGGCACAGATACGCAGTATTTT
once | TRBJ2-3 | TRBV2 | . | CASSANGIPRTDTQYF | TGTGCCAGCAGTGCCAACGGGATCCCTAGGACAGATACGCAGTATTTT
few | TRBJ2-1 | TRBV13 | TRBD2 | CASSKRTSGSNEQFF | TGTGCCAGCAGCAAGAGGACTAGCGGGTCGAATGAGCAGTTCTTC
. | TRBJ2-7 | TRBV28 | . | CASSFRDPSSYEQYF | TGTGCCAGCAGTTTCAGGGATCCGAGCTCCTACGAGCAGTACTTC
. | TRBJ2-7 | TRBV7-2 | TRBD1 | CASSYLAGTGFEQYF | TGTGCCAGCAGTTATCTGGCCGGGACAGGGTTCGAGCAGTACTTC
. | TRBJ1-1 | TRBV19 | TRBD1 | CASSMGDRVGTEAFF | TGTGCCAGTAGTATGGGGGACAGGGTGGGCACTGAAGCTTTCTTT
. | TRBJ1-2 | TRBV28 | TRBD1 | CASSFFRRDRGLYGYTF | TGTGCCAGCAGTTTCTTCCGTCGGGACAGGGGGCTGTATGGCTACACCTTC
. | TRBJ2-1 | TRBV5-4 | TRBD2 | CASSLVRGAYNEQFF | TGTGCCAGCAGCTTGGTTCGGGGGGCCTACAATGAGCAGTTCTTC
. | TRBJ2-7 | TRBV7-9 | TRBD1 | CASSPPLPGTVSYEQYF | TGTGCCAGCAGCCCCCCTCTCCCTGGGACAGTCTCCTACGAGCAGTACTTC
. | TRBJ1-1 | TRBV30 | . | CAWSGTRFEAFF | TGTGCCTGGAGTGGGACACGGTTCGAAGCTTTCTTT
. | TRBJ2-2 | TRBV7-9 | TRBD1 | CASSWGQGNTGELFF | TGTGCCAGCAGCTGGGGACAGGGGAACACCGGGGAGCTGTTTTTT
. | TRBJ2-7 | TRBV27 | TRBD2 | CASSLVSSGTYEQYF | TGTGCCAGCAGTTTAGTTTCGAGCGGGACCTACGAGCAGTACTTC
. | TRBJ2-3 | TRBV19 | . | CASSIGSGLGTDTQYF | TGTGCCAGTAGTATCGGTAGCGGCCTTGGCACAGATACGCAGTATTTT
. | TRBJ2-5 | TRBV5-6 | . | CASSAGSETQYF | TGTGCCAGCAGCGCAGGGTCAGAGACCCAGTACTTC
few | TRBJ1-5 | TRBV6-6 | . | CASSYSPGEGGQPQHF | TGTGCCAGCAGTTACTCACCCGGGGAGGGAGGCCAGCCCCAGCATTTT